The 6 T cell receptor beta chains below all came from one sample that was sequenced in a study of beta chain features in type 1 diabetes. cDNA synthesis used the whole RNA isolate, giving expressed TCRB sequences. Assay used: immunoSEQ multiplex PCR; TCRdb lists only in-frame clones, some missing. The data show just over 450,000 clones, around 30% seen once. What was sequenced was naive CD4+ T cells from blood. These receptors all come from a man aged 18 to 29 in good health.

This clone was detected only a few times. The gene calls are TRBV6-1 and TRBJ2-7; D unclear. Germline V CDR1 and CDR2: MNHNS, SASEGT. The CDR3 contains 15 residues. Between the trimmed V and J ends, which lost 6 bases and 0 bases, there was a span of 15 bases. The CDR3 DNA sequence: TGTGCCAGCAGGTTCGACGGAGTCAGCTCCTACGAGCAGTACTTC. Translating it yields CASRFDGVSSYEQYF.

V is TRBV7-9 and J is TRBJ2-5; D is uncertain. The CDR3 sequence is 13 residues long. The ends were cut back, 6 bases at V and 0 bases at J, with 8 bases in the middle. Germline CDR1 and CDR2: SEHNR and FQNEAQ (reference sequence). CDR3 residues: CASRDGYQETQYF. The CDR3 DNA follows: TGTGCCAGCAGGGACGGGTACCAAGAGACCCAGTACTTC.

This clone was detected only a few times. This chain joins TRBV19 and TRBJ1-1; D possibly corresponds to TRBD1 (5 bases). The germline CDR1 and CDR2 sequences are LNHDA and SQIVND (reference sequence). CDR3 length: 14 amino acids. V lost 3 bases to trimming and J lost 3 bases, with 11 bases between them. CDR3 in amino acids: CASSIQGGDTEAFF. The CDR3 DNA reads TGTGCCAGTAGTATTCAGGGAGGGGACACTGAAGCTTTCTTT. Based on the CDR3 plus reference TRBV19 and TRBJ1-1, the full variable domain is DGGITQSPKYLFRKEGQNVTLSCEQNLNHDAMYWYRQDPGQGLRLIYYSQIVNDFQKGDIAEGYSVSREKKESFPLTVTSAQKNPTAFYLCASSIQGGDTEAFFGQGTRLTVV.

The CDR3 region has the DNA TGTGCCAGCAGCGGCCGACTAGCTCCGAGGGGCACAGATACGCAGTATTTT. As protein: CASSGRLAPRGTDTQYF. The chain combines TRBV9 with TRBJ2-3, with 7 bases lining up with TRBD2. Losses at the gene ends were 3 bases for V and 1 base for J; bases not matched to a gene: 11. The CDR3 covers 17 residues. Germline CDR1 reads SGDLS; CDR2 reads YYNGEE.

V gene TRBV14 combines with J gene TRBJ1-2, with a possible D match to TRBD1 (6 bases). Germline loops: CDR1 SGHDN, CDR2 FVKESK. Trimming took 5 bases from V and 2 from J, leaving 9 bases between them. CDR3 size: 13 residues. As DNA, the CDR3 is TGTGCCAGCAGCGCAGGGGTCAACTATGGCTACACCTTC. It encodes CASSAGVNYGYTF.

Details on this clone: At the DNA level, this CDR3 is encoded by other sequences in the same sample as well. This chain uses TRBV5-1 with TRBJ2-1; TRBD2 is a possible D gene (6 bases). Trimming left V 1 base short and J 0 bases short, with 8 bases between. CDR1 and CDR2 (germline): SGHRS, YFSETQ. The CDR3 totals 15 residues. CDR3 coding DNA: TGCGCCAGCAGCTTGAGGCGGGGCTCCTACAATGAGCAGTTCTTC. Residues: CASSLRRGSYNEQFF.